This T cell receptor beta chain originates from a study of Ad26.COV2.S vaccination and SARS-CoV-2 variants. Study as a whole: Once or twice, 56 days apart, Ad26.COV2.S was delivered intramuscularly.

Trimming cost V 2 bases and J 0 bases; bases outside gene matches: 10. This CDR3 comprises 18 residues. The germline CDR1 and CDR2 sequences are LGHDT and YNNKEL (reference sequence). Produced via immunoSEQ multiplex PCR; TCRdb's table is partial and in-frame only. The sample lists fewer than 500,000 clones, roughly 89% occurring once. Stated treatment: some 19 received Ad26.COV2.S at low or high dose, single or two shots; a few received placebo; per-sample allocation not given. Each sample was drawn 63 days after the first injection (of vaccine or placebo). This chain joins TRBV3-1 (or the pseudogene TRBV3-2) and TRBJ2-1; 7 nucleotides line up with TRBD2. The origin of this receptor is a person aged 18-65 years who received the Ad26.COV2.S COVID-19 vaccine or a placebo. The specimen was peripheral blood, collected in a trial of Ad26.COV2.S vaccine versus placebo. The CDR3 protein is CASSQLSPSGSSYNEQFF. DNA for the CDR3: TGTGCCAGCAGCCAACTCTCGCCTAGCGGTTCCTCCTACAATGAGCAGTTCTTC.